Listed below are T cell receptor beta chains from one sample, sequenced in a study of T cell responses to AZD1222 COVID-19 vaccine. Data came from immunoSEQ multiplex PCR; TCRdb stores just in-frame clones and leaves some out. The data show some 130,000 clones, about nine tenths seen once. Here the sequenced sample was peripheral blood, taken on day 0 of AZD1222 vaccination. These receptor sequences come from an adult in good health. Both conserved end residues are part of each CDR3. D genes are given only for firm matches. Clone size appears in some rows only: once, few, many, or a class for an expanded clone.

J: TRBJ1-4
D: NA
size: NA
length: 15
V: TRBV6-5
DNA: TGTGCCAGCAGTTACCAATCCGACGGAAATGAAAAACTGTTTTTT
CDR3: CASSYQSDGNEKLFF

J: TRBJ2-2
D: NA
size: NA
length: 20
V: TRBV3-1/TRBV3-2
DNA: TGTGCCAGCAGCCAAGTTGGCGGGGCAGGGACCCCCGCGAACACCGGGGAGCTGTTTTTT
CDR3: CASSQVGGAGTPANTGELFF

J: TRBJ1-2
D: NA
size: NA
length: 11
V: TRBV19
DNA: TGTGCCAGTTCCAGGGGACATGGCTACACCTTC
CDR3: CASSRGHGYTF

J: TRBJ2-1
D: NA
size: NA
length: 14
V: TRBV5-1
DNA: TGCGCCAGCGAGAGGTACCAGGACAGCAATGAGCAGTTCTTC
CDR3: CASERYQDSNEQFF

J: TRBJ2-1
D: TRBD2
size: NA
length: 15
V: TRBV11-2
DNA: TGTGCCAGCAGCTCGACTAGCGGGCCGTACAATGAGCAGTTCTTC
CDR3: CASSSTSGPYNEQFF

J: TRBJ1-2
D: NA
size: NA
length: 15
V: TRBV3-1/TRBV3-2
DNA: TGTGCCAGCAGCCCGTCTCTGGAGGGGTTGGGTGGCTACACCTTC
CDR3: CASSPSLEGLGGYTF

J: TRBJ1-5
D: NA
size: NA
length: 13
V: TRBV10-3
DNA: TGTGCCATCACCCGGGGGCTTGGTCAGCCCCAGCATTTT
CDR3: CAITRGLGQPQHF

J: TRBJ1-4
D: TRBD1
size: few
length: 14
V: TRBV30
DNA: TGTGCCTGGAACGTCCAGGGGGCCTATGAAAAACTGTTTTTT
CDR3: CAWNVQGAYEKLFF

J: TRBJ2-7
D: NA
size: once
length: 15
V: TRBV29-1
DNA: TGCAGCGTTCGAAAATCGGCCGGTTCCCACTACGAGCAGTACTTC
CDR3: CSVRKSAGSHYEQYF

J: TRBJ2-3
D: TRBD2
size: few
length: 15
V: TRBV6-2/TRBV6-3
DNA: TGTGCCAGCAGTTCAGCGGGGACCTTCACAGATACGCAGTATTTT
CDR3: CASSSAGTFTDTQYF

J: TRBJ2-1
D: NA
size: NA
length: 13
V: TRBV4-3
DNA: TGCGCCAGCAGCCAAGATTTCTACGGGAAGCAGTTCTTC
CDR3: CASSQDFYGKQFF

J: TRBJ1-5
D: NA
size: NA
length: 14
V: TRBV28
DNA: TGTGCCAGCAGTTTATTAGGGAAAGAGGGGCCCCAGCATTTT
CDR3: CASSLLGKEGPQHF

J: TRBJ1-5
D: NA
size: NA
length: 15
V: TRBV19
DNA: TGTGCCAGTAGTATCGGACCGGGAGGGAATCAGCCCCAGCATTTT
CDR3: CASSIGPGGNQPQHF

J: TRBJ2-5
D: NA
size: NA
length: 19
V: TRBV27
DNA: TGTGCCAGCAGCCGCTTTGCCATGGGGGGACCTTCACTGGGGGAGACCCAGTACTTC
CDR3: CASSRFAMGGPSLGETQYF

J: TRBJ2-7
D: TRBD1
size: NA
length: 15
V: TRBV27
DNA: TGTGCCAGCAGTACATCCGGGACAGGGTTGTACGAGCAGTACTTC
CDR3: CASSTSGTGLYEQYF

J: TRBJ2-5
D: TRBD2
size: NA
length: 14
V: TRBV7-9
DNA: TGTGCCAGCAGCTTAGGACTAGCGCAAGAGACCCAGTACTTC
CDR3: CASSLGLAQETQYF

J: TRBJ2-1
D: TRBD2
size: NA
length: 14
V: TRBV6-4
DNA: TGTGCCAGCAGTGACAGTAGCGGGGGGAATGAGCAGTTCTTC
CDR3: CASSDSSGGNEQFF

J: TRBJ2-7
D: TRBD2
size: NA
length: 18
V: TRBV28
DNA: TGTGCCAGCAGTTTACCCTGGAGACTAGCGGGGGTTCTCTACGAGCAGTACTTC
CDR3: CASSLPWRLAGVLYEQYF

J: TRBJ2-5
D: NA
size: NA
length: 15
V: TRBV7-2
DNA: TGTGCCAGCAGCTCCGGGCCCTACTCCCAAGAGACCCAGTACTTC
CDR3: CASSSGPYSQETQYF

J: TRBJ1-1
D: TRBD1
size: NA
length: 16
V: TRBV10-2
DNA: TGCGCCAGCAGTGAGAATTTACAGGGGGCGCGGACTGAAGCTTTCTTT
CDR3: CASSENLQGARTEAFF

J: TRBJ2-4
D: NA
size: NA
length: 15
V: TRBV29-1
DNA: TGCAGCGTTGGGGACGTATTGGACCCCAAAAACATTCAGTACTTC
CDR3: CSVGDVLDPKNIQYF

J: TRBJ1-1
D: NA
size: NA
length: 13
V: TRBV7-2
DNA: TGTGCCAGCAGCTCAAATTTAAACACTGAAGCTTTCTTT
CDR3: CASSSNLNTEAFF

J: TRBJ1-1
D: NA
size: once
length: 14
V: TRBV6-5
DNA: TGTGCCAGCAGACAAGACAGAAGTGGCACTGAAGCTTTCTTT
CDR3: CASRQDRSGTEAFF

J: TRBJ1-4
D: TRBD1
size: many
length: 15
V: TRBV5-1
DNA: TGCGCCAGCAGCGACCCAGGGGGAACTAATGAAAAACTGTTTTTT
CDR3: CASSDPGGTNEKLFF

J: TRBJ2-3
D: NA
size: NA
length: 17
V: TRBV5-1
DNA: TGCGCCAGCAGCTTGGGTGTGTGGGATAAAAGCACAGATACGCAGTATTTT
CDR3: CASSLGVWDKSTDTQYF

J: TRBJ2-7
D: NA
size: NA
length: 15
V: TRBV19
DNA: TGTGCCAGTAGTATAGATCAGAGACAAACCTACGAGCAGTACTTC
CDR3: CASSIDQRQTYEQYF

J: TRBJ1-1
D: NA
size: few
length: 15
V: TRBV6-5
DNA: TGTGCCAGCAGGGATATATCTGGTGGTAACACTGAAGCTTTCTTT
CDR3: CASRDISGGNTEAFF